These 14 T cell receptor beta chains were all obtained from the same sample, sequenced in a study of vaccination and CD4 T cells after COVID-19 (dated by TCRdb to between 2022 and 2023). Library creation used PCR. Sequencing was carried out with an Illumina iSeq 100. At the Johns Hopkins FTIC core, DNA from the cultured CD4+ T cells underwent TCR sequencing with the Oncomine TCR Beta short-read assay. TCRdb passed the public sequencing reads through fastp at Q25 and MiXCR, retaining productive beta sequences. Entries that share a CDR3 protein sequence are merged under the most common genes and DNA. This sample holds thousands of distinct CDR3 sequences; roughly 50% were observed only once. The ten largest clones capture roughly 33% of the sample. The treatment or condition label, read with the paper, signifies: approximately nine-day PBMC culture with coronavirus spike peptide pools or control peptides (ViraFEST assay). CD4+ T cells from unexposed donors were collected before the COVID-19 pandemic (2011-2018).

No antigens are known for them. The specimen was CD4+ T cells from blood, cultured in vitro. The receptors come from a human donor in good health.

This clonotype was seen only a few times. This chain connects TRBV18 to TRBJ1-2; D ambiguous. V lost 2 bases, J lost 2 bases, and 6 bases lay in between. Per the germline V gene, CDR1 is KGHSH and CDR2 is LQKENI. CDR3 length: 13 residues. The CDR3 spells CASSPEENYGYTF. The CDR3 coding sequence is TGTGCCAGCTCACCAGAGGAAAACTATGGCTACACCTTC.

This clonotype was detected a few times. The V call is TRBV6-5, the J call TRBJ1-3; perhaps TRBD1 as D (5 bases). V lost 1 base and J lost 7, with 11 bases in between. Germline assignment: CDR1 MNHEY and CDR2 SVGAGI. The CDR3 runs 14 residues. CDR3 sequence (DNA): TGTGCCAGCAGTTACTTATCCAGGGCGAACACCATATATTTT. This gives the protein CASSYLSRANTIYF.

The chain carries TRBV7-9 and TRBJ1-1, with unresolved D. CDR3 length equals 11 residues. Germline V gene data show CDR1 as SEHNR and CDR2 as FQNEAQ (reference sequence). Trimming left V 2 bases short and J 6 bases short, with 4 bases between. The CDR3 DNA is TGTGCCAGCAGCTTAAGGTCTGAAGCTTTCTTT. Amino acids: CASSLRSEAFF.

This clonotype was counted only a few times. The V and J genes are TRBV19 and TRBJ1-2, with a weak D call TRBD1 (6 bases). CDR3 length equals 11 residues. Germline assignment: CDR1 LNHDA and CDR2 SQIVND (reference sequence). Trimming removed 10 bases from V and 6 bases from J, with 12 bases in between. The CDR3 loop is CAIKRGDGYTF. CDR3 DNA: TGTGCCATTAAGAGGGGGGATGGCTACACCTTC.

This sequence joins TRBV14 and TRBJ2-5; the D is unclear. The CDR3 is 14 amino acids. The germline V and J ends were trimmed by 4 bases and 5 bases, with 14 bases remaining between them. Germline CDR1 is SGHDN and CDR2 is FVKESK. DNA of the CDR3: TGTGCCAGCAGCCGCTCGAGAGTTGGGGAGACCCAGTACTTC. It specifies CASSRSRVGETQYF.

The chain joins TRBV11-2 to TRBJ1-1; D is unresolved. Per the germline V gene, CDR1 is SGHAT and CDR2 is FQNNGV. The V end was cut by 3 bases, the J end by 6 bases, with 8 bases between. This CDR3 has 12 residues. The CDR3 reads CASSFRRAEAFF. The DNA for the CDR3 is TGTGCCAGCAGCTTTAGAAGAGCTGAAGCTTTCTTT.

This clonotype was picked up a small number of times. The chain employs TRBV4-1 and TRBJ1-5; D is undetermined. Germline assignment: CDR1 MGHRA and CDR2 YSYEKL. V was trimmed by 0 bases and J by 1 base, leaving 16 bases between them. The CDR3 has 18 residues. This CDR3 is CASSQEDVRMGSNQPQHF. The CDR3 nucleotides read TGCGCCAGCAGCCAAGAAGACGTCAGGATGGGGAGCAATCAGCCCCAGCATTTT.

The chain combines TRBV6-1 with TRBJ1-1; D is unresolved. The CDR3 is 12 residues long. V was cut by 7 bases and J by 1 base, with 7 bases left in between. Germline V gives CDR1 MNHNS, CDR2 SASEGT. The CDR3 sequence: CASTRRNTEAFF. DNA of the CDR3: TGTGCCAGCACCCGACGGAACACTGAAGCTTTCTTT.

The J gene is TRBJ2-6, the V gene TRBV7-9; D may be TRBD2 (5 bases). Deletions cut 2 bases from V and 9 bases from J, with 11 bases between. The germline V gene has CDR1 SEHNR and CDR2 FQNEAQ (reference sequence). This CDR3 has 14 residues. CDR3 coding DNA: TGTGCCAGCAGCTTAAGAGGGAGCGTCAACGTCCTGACTTTC. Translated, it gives CASSLRGSVNVLTF.

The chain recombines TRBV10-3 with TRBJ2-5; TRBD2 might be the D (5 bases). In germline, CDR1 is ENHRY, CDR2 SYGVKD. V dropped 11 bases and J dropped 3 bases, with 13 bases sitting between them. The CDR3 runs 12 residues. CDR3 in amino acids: CAAEDSKETQYF. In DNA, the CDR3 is TGTGCCGCCGAGGACTCAAAAGAGACCCAGTACTTC.

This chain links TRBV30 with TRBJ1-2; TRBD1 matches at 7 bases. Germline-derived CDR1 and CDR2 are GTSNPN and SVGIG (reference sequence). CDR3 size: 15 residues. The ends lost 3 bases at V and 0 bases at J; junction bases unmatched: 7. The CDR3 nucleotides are TGTGCCTGGAGCCCCGGGACAGCAGCTAACTATGGCTACACCTTC. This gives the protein CAWSPGTAANYGYTF.

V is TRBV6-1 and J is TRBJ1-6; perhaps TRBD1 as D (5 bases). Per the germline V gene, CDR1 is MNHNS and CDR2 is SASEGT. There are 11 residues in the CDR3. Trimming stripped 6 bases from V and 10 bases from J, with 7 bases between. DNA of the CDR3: TGTGCCAGCAGCGGGGACTCACCCCTCCACTTT. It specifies CASSGDSPLHF.

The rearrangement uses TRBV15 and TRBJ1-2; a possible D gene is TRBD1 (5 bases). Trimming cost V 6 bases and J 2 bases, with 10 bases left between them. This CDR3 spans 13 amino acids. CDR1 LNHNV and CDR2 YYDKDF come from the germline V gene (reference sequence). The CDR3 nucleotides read TGTGCCACCAGACAGGAGCACAACTATGGCTACACCTTC. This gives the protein CATRQEHNYGYTF.

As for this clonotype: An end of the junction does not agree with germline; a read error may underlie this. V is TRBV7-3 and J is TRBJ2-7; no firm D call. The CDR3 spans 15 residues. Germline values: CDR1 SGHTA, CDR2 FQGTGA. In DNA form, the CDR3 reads TGTGCCAGCTGCTTAAGCTTTGCACCTGGTGACGAGCAGTACTTC. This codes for CASCLSFAPGDEQYF.